Shown below are 16 T cell receptor beta chains from a single sample sequenced in a study of tumor-infiltrating lymphocytes in primary liver carcinoma. Co-extraction of both nucleic acids (RNA and DNA) used roughly 20-33 mg of unsorted bulk tissue. A primer matching the constant region was used to make TCR beta cDNA from 450 to 500 ng of total RNA. Libraries of TCR beta came from three nested multiplex PCR rounds with slightly modified ARM-PCR. Rounds one and two of PCR, each of around 11 cycles, were primed with TRBV1-TRBV30 forward primers and a C-beta reverse primer. TCRdb re-called the multiplex PCR reads through MiXCR, storing one row per CDR3 protein. The repertoire has more than 90,000 distinct CDR3 sequences, approximately 70% of them found once; the top ten carry 9.5% to 15%. What was sequenced was liver tumor tissue from sampling region 2. As to subset: tumor region T2, inferior pole. The receptors originated from an older woman with primary liver carcinoma and hepatitis B virus infection.

With respect to this clonotype: The CDR3 does not close with the conserved phenylalanine or tryptophan, likely indicating a read error. This sequence joins TRBV11-3 and TRBJ2-1; D is unclear. Germline CDR1 is SGHNT and CDR2 is YENEEA. Trimming shortened V by 1 base and J by 4 bases, and 17 bases separated the two germline ends. The CDR3 spans 17 residues. The CDR3, as DNA: TGTGCCAGCAGCTTAGGGGGTGGGTCTGCCAGATACAATGAGCAGTTCATC. Amino acids: CASSLGGGSARYNEQFI.

Points on this clonotype: The junction differs from germline at one of its ends, possibly a read error. The V and J genes are TRBV19 and TRBJ2-1, with a possible D match to TRBD2 (6 bases). The CDR3 contains 12 residues. Germline CDR1 LNHDA, CDR2 SQIVND (reference sequence). The CDR3 DNA reads TGTACCAGTAGTTTCTTAGCGGATGAGCAGTTCTTC. As protein: CTSSFLADEQFF.

The gene calls are TRBV12-3 or TRBV12-4 and TRBJ2-3, with no clear D. The CDR3 has 14 residues. V was cut by 0 bases and J by 9 bases, with 13 bases left in between. This chain's CDR3 is CASSLAQAPKTQYF. The CDR3 bases are TGTGCCAGCAGTTTAGCCCAAGCACCGAAGACGCAGTATTTT.

Notes on this clonotype: At one end the junction does not follow the germline gene, possibly because of a read error. J is TRBJ2-6 and V is TRBV4-1; 9 bases agree with TRBD1. CDR1 is MGHRA and CDR2 is YSYEKL in the germline V gene. This CDR3 region has 17 residues. The CDR3 region is CTSSQEGQGSGANVLTF. CDR3 coding DNA: TGCACCAGCAGCCAAGAGGGACAGGGTTCTGGAGCCAACGTCCTGACTTTC.

Only a few counts were recorded for this clonotype. A much larger clone sits a single nucleotide away, making a read error possible. The chain links TRBV5-6 to TRBJ2-6, with TRBD1 matching 7 bases. The V gene's germline CDR1 is SGHDT and CDR2 YYEEEE. The CDR3 has 20 residues. The CDR3 DNA sequence: TGTGCCAGCAGGCGACAGGGCAGAGGGCGACTAAGCTCTGGGGTCAACGTCCTGACTTTC. Translation: CASRRQGRGRLSSGVNVLTF.

A note on this clonotype: One junction end disagrees with the germline gene, perhaps due to a read error. The chain joins TRBV29-1 to TRBJ2-1; a possible D gene is TRBD2 (6 bases). Germline lookup yields CDR1 SQVTM and CDR2 ANQGSEA. The CDR3 length is 14 residues. CDR3 nucleotides: TGCAGCGTTCTAGACGGGAGAGGTGCCGATGAGCGGTTCTTC. It yields the protein CSVLDGRGADERFF.

This chain links TRBV7-2 with TRBJ2-1; 9 nucleotides agree with TRBD2. Germline lookup yields CDR1 SGHTA and CDR2 FQGNSA. The CDR3 length is 15 residues. The junction had 8 bases not matched to a gene; V was cut back by 2 bases and J by 9 bases. CDR3 sequence (DNA): TGTGCCAGCAGCTTACCCGGGACTAGCTTACGTGAGCAGTTCTTC. Its protein is CASSLPGTSLREQFF.

This clonotype showed up just a few times. Being one base from a much bigger clone, this may be a read error. V and J are TRBV5-6 and TRBJ1-2; the match to TRBD1 covers 7 bases. This CDR3 is built from 13 residues. Germline values: CDR1 SGHDT, CDR2 YYEEEE. For the CDR3, the DNA is TGTACCAGCAGCCGGGACAGTAACTATGGCTACACCTTC. Its protein is CTSSRDSNYGYTF.

With regard to this clonotype: One end of the junction is discordant with germline, which a read error may explain. The rearrangement links TRBV5-4 to TRBJ1-2; 8 nucleotides match TRBD1. The CDR3 runs to 15 residues. Germline lookup yields CDR1 SGHNT and CDR2 YYREEE (reference sequence). This CDR3 reads CASSSRTGNNYGYAF. The CDR3 bases are TGTGCCAGCAGCTCACGGACAGGGAATAACTATGGCTACGCCTTC.

Regarding this clonotype: Sequence at one end of the junction differs from germline and may be a read error. The chain carries TRBV11-2 and TRBJ2-1; 10 bases are shared with TRBD2. The CDR3 totals 16 residues. Per germline, CDR1 SGHAT and CDR2 FQNNGV. The CDR3 here is CASSSGILAGNNGQFF. CDR3 nucleotides: TGTGCCAGCAGCTCGGGAATACTAGCGGGAAACAATGGGCAGTTCTTC. The whole variable domain, filled in from reference TRBV11-2 and TRBJ2-1, reads EAGVAQSPRYKIIEKRQSVAFWCNPISGHATLYWYQQILGQGPKLLIQFQNNGVVDDSQLPKDRFSAERLKGVDSTLKIQPAKLEDSAVYLCASSSGILAGNNGQFFGPGTRLTVL.

V is TRBV7-3 and J is TRBJ2-1, with D possibly matching TRBD1 (6 bases). In germline, CDR1 is SGHTA, CDR2 FQGTGA. The CDR3 covers 15 residues. Trimming removed 2 bases from V and 6 bases from J, with 14 bases in between. The CDR3 sequence: CASSLEDRSRNEQFF. Written as DNA, the CDR3 is TGTGCCAGCAGCTTAGAGGACAGATCTCGCAATGAGCAGTTCTTC. Drawing the rest from reference TRBV7-3 and TRBJ2-1, the complete variable domain is GAGVSQTPSNKVTEKGKYVELRCDPISGHTALYWYRQSLGQGPEFLIYFQGTGAADDSGLPNDRFFAVRPEGSVSTLKIQRTERGDSAVYLCASSLEDRSRNEQFFGPGTRLTVL.

A word on this clonotype: One base away lies a much larger clone, so this may be a sequencing read error. V usage is TRBV5-4 and J usage is TRBJ2-3; D is unclear. The V gene's germline CDR1 is SGHNT and CDR2 YYREEE (reference sequence). CDR3 length: 14 amino acids. The V and J ends lost 2 bases and 1 base respectively, with 8 bases between them. In nucleotides, the CDR3 is TGTGCCAGCAGCTTAGAAGACGGCACAGATACGCAGTATTTT. This encodes CASSLEDGTDTQYF.

The chain combines TRBV21-1 with TRBJ1-5. TRBV21-1 is a known pseudogene. The CDR3 consists of 16 residues. This CDR3 reads CASVLIGRARGQPQHF. CDR3 bases: TGTGCCAGCGTTCTGATCGGGAGGGCTCGCGGTCAGCCCCAGCATTTT.

The chain is built from TRBV6-2 or TRBV6-3 and TRBJ1-1; no reliable D call. In germline, CDR1 is MNHEY, CDR2 SVGEGT. This CDR3 has 13 residues. V was shortened by 7 bases and J by 4 bases, with 13 bases between the two germline ends. Here the CDR3 reads CASTWFDSTEAFF. In DNA, the CDR3 is TGTGCCAGCACTTGGTTCGATAGCACTGAAGCTTTCTTT.

The chain links TRBV6-4 to TRBJ1-1; possibly TRBD1 for D (5 bases). Germline CDR1 and CDR2: MRHNA and SNTAGT. V lost 6 bases to trimming and J lost 6 bases, with 14 bases between them. This CDR3 contains 13 residues. The CDR3 sequence is CASRWQGGAEAFF. The CDR3 DNA reads TGTGCCAGCAGATGGCAGGGTGGGGCTGAAGCTTTCTTT.

This clonotype came up once. This rearrangement joins TRBV28 to TRBJ1-1; D gene unclear. Germline CDR1 MDHEN, CDR2 SYDVKM. Trimming took 6 bases from V and 7 from J, leaving 9 bases between them. The CDR3 runs to 11 residues. In nucleotides, the CDR3 is TGTGCCAGCAGGTTAAGCGTTGAAGCTTTCTTT. It translates to CASRLSVEAFF.